This is a list of T cell receptor beta chains from one sample in a study of blood T cell repertoires in COVID-19. Profiled with immunoSEQ multiplex PCR; TCRdb holds only in-frame clones, not every one. The repertoire holds around 150,000 clones, with 82% as singletons. The sequenced material came from peripheral blood. The receptor set was obtained from a woman aged 80 or older with acute or convalescent COVID-19. Each CDR3 is given with its conserved first and last residue. A D gene is named only where the DNA matches it firmly. Clone size is stated in some rows and not others, as once, few, many or a class when expanded.

-	TRBJ1-1	-	TRBV19	TGTGCCAGTAGCGCGAGGGCTGGAACTGAAGCTTTCTTT	CASSARAGTEAFF
-	TRBJ1-2	-	TRBV7-9	TGTGCCAGCAGCTTAATACAGGGCGGCGGCTACACCTTC	CASSLIQGGGYTF
-	TRBJ2-1	TRBD1	TRBV7-9	TGTGCCAGCAGGGGGGGACAGGGATCCTCTAAGGAGTTCTTC	CASRGGQGSSKEFF
-	TRBJ2-1	TRBD2	TRBV6-5	TGTGCCAGCAGAGGGGGGGCTAGCGGGCACAATGAGCAGTTCTTC	CASRGGASGHNEQFF
-	TRBJ2-1	-	TRBV2	TGTGCCAGCTCCGATCCAGCGAGCGAGAGCTCCTACAATGAGCAGTTCTTC	CASSDPASESSYNEQFF
-	TRBJ1-5	-	TRBV20-1	TGCAGTGCTAGTCGGGGCAATCAGCCCCAGCATTTT	CSASRGNQPQHF
-	TRBJ1-2	-	TRBV6-2/TRBV6-3	TGTGCCAGCAGTAACCAGGGTGGCTACACCTTC	CASSNQGGYTF
-	TRBJ2-1	TRBD2	TRBV5-4	TGTGCCAGCAGCTTGTTTCAACTAGCGGGGACCAATGAGCAGTTCTTC	CASSLFQLAGTNEQFF
-	TRBJ1-4	TRBD1	TRBV3-1/TRBV3-2	TGTGCCAGCAGCCGACAGGGATCTAATGAAAAACTGTTTTTT	CASSRQGSNEKLFF
-	TRBJ2-7	TRBD1	TRBV7-2	TGTGCCAGCAGCTTAAATCGGGACAGGGGGTACGAGCAGTACTTC	CASSLNRDRGYEQYF
-	TRBJ2-3	TRBD2	TRBV20-1	TGCAGTGCTAGTATTCCCGGGACTAGCGGCACAGATACGCAGTATTTT	CSASIPGTSGTDTQYF
once	TRBJ2-1	TRBD2	TRBV10-1	TGCGCCAGCAGTGAGTCAGCGGGAAAAGCCTACAATGAGCAGTTCTTC	CASSESAGKAYNEQFF
-	TRBJ2-2	-	TRBV7-2	TGTGCCAGCCTAGGGGGGAACACCGGGGAGCTGTTTTTT	CASLGGNTGELFF
-	TRBJ1-1	TRBD1	TRBV5-6	TGTGCCAGCAGCTACACAGGGGGCACTGAAGCTTTCTTT	CASSYTGGTEAFF
-	TRBJ2-7	TRBD1	TRBV29-1	TGCAGCGCCGGGACAGGGGGTGAGGGGCAGTACTTC	CSAGTGGEGQYF
-	TRBJ2-1	-	TRBV6-5	TGTGCCAGCAGTTTGCGGCGGCAAACCCTCAATGAGCAGTTCTTC	CASSLRRQTLNEQFF
-	TRBJ2-1	TRBD1	TRBV18	TGTGCCAGCTCACCACCTGACAGGGGTAATGAGCAGTTCTTC	CASSPPDRGNEQFF
-	TRBJ1-5	TRBD1	TRBV6-2/TRBV6-3	TGTGCCAGCAGTTCGACAGGGCGTCAGCCCCAGCATTTT	CASSSTGRQPQHF
-	TRBJ2-3	-	TRBV18	TGTGCCAGCTCACCACGGGACTCTGTGAGCACAGATACGCAGTATTTT	CASSPRDSVSTDTQYF